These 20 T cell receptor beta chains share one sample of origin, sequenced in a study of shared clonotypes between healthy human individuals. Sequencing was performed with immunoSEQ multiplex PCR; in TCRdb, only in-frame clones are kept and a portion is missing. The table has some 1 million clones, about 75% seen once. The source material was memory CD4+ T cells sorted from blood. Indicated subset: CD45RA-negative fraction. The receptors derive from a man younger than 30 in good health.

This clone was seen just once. The DNA for the CDR3 is TGTGCCTGGAGTCCGAAAAGGGATCAGCCCCAGCATTTT. Amino acids: CAWSPKRDQPQHF. This chain links TRBV30 with TRBJ1-5; unclear D gene. From germline, CDR1 is GTSNPN and CDR2 SVGIG (reference sequence). CDR3 length equals 13 residues. Trimming took 2 bases from V and 5 from J, leaving 10 bases between them.

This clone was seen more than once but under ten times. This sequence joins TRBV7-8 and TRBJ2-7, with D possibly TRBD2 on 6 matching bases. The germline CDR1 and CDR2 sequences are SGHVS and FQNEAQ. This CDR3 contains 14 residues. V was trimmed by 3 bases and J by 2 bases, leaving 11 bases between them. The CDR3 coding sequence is TGTGCCAGCAGCTTGGTCGGGGGAGCCTACGAGCAGTACTTC. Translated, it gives CASSLVGGAYEQYF.

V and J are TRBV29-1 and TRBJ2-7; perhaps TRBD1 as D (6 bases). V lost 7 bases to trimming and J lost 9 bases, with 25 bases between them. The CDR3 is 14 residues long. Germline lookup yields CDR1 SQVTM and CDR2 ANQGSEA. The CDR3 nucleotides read TGCAGCGCAGGTCAACAGGGTCGGGTTACTGGGCAGTACTTC. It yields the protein CSAGQQGRVTGQYF.

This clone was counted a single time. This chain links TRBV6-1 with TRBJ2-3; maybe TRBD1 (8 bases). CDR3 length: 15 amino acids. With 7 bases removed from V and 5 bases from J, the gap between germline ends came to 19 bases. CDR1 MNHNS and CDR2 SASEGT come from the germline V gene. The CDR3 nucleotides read TGTGCCAGCACGATCGGACAGGGAGGGGAAGATACGCAGTATTTT. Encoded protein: CASTIGQGGEDTQYF.

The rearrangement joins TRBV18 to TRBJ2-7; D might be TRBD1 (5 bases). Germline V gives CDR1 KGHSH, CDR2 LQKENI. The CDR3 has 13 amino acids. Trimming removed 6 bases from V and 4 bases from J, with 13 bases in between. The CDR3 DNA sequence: TGTGCCAGCTCTTTCGATAGACAGTACGAGCAGTACTTC. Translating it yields CASSFDRQYEQYF.

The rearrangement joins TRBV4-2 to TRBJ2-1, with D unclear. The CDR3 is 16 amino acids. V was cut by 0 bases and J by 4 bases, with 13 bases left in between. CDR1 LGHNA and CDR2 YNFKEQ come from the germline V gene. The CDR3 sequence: CASSQEWQDPYNEQFF. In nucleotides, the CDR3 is TGTGCCAGCAGCCAAGAATGGCAGGACCCGTACAATGAGCAGTTCTTC.

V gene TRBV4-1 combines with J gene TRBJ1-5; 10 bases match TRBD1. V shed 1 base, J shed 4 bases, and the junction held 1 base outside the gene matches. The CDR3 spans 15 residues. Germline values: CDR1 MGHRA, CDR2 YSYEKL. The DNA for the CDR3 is TGCGCCAGCAGCCAAGGACAGGGGGCTAATCAGCCCCAGCATTTT. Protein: CASSQGQGANQPQHF.

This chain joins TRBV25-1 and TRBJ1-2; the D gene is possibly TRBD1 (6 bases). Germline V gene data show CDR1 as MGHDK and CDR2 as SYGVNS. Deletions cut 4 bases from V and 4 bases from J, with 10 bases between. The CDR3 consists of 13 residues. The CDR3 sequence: CASSAGQTYGYTF. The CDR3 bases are TGTGCCAGCAGTGCCGGACAGACCTATGGCTACACCTTC.

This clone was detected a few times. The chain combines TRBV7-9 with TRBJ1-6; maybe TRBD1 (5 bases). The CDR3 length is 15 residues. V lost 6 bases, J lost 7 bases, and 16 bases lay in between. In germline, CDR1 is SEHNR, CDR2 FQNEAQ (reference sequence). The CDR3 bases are TGTGCCAGCAGTTCGGCGGCCAGGGCCAATTCACCCCTCCACTTT. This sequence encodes CASSSAARANSPLHF.

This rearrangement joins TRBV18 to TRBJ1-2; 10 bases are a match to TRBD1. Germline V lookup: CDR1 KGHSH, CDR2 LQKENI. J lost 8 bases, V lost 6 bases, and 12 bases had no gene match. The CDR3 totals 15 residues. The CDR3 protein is CASSPRGQGHGGYTF. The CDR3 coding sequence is TGTGCCAGCTCCCCCAGGGGACAGGGGCATGGAGGCTACACCTTC.

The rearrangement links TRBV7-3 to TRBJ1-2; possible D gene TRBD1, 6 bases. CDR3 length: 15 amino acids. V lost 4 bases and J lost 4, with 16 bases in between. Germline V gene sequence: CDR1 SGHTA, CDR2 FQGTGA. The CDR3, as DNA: TGTGCCAGCAGCTCCCAATCAGGGGCGGCCTATGGCTACACCTTC. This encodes CASSSQSGAAYGYTF.

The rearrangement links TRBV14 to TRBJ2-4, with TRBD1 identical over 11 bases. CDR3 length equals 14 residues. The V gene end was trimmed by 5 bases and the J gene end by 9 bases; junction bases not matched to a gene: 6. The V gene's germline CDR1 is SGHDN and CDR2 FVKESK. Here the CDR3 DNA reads TGTGCCAGCAGCGGACAGGGGGCGCTTCCCATTCAGTACTTC. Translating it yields CASSGQGALPIQYF.

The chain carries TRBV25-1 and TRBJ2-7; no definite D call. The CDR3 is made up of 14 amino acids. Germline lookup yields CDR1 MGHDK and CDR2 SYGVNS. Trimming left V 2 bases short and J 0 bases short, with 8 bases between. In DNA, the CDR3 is TGTGCCAGCAGTGAACCTGAGAGCTCCTACGAGCAGTACTTC. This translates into CASSEPESSYEQYF.

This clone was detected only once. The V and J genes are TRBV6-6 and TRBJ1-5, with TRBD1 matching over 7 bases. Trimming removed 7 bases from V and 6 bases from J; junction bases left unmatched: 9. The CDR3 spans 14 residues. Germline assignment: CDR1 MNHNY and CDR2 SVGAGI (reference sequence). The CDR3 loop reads CASKQTGEGQPQHF. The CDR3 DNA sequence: TGTGCCAGCAAACAAACAGGGGAAGGTCAGCCCCAGCATTTT.

The CDR3 coding sequence is TGTGCCAGCAGCGCCGACAGAGCAACTAATGAAAAACTGTTTTTT. Its protein product is CASSADRATNEKLFF. The chain employs TRBV7-2 and TRBJ1-4, with D possibly being TRBD1 (5 bases). Germline-derived CDR1 and CDR2 are SGHTA and FQGNSA. V lost 5 bases, J lost 0 bases, and 10 bases lay in between. The CDR3 consists of 15 residues.

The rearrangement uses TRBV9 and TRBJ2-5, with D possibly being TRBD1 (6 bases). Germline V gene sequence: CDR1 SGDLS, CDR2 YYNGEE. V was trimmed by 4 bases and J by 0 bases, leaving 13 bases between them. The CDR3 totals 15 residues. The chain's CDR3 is CASSRRGDNQETQYF. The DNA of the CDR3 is TGTGCCAGCAGCCGGCGAGGGGACAACCAAGAGACCCAGTACTTC.

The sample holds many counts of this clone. CDR3 protein: CASSPRTEPYSPLHF. The CDR3 DNA is TGTGCCAGCAGTCCTCGGACAGAACCGTATTCACCCCTCCACTTT. The chain carries TRBV2 and TRBJ1-6, with D tentatively TRBD1 (6 bases). Germline CDR1 reads SNHLY; CDR2 reads FYNNEI. V was trimmed by 5 bases and J by 8 bases, leaving 16 bases between them. CDR3 length: 15 residues. Based on the CDR3 plus reference TRBV2 and TRBJ1-6, the full variable domain is EPEVTQTPSHQVTQMGQEVILRCVPISNHLYFYWYRQILGQKVEFLVSFYNNEISEKSEIFDDQFSVERPDGSNFTLKIRSTKLEDSAMYFCASSPRTEPYSPLHFGNGTRLTVT.

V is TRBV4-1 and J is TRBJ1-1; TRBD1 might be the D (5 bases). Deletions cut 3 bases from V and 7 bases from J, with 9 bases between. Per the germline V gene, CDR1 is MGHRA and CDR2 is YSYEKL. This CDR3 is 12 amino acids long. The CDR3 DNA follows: TGCGCCAGCAGCCACGGACACCTTGAAGCTTTCTTT. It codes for CASSHGHLEAFF.

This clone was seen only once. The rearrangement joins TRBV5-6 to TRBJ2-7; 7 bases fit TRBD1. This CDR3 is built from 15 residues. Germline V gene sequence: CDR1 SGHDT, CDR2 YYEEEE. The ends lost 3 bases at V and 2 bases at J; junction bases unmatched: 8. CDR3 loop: CASSSPGTAPYEQYF. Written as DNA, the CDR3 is TGTGCCAGCAGCTCGCCTGGGACAGCTCCCTACGAGCAGTACTTC.

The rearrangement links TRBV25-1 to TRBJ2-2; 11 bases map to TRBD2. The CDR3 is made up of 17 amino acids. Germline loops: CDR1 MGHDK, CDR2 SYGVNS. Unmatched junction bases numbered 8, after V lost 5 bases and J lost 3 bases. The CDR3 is CASSPFSGRADTGELFF. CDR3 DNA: TGTGCCAGCAGTCCTTTTAGCGGGAGGGCCGACACCGGGGAGCTGTTTTTT.